A single sample gave rise to the 17 T cell receptor beta chains below, sequenced in a study of blood T cell repertoires in COVID-19. Profiling relied on immunoSEQ multiplex PCR, and the TCRdb table lists in-frame clones only, not all of them. The sample contains 270,000 or so clones, 91% of which appear only once. The sample taken for sequencing was PBMCs or T cells enriched from blood (not recorded which). These receptors were collected from a man aged 40-49 years who had been exposed to COVID-19.

The V call is TRBV6-5, the J call TRBJ2-3; possible D gene TRBD1, 5 bases. The V end lost 0 bases, the J end lost 3 bases, and 13 bases lay between the germline ends. Germline V gene sequence: CDR1 MNHEY, CDR2 SVGAGI. CDR3 length: 16 amino acids. Here the CDR3 reads CASSYSGGAETDTQYF. The DNA of the CDR3 is TGTGCCAGCAGTTACTCTGGTGGGGCAGAAACAGATACGCAGTATTTT.

V gene TRBV27 combines with J gene TRBJ1-6; D may be TRBD1 (6 bases). The germline V gene encodes CDR1 MNHEY and CDR2 SMNVEV (reference sequence). The germline V and J ends were trimmed by 2 bases and 0 bases, with 11 bases remaining between them. The length of the CDR3 is 17 residues. CDR3 DNA: TGTGCCAGCAGTTTAGGGGGGGGCAGCTCCTATAATTCACCCCTCCACTTT. Translated: CASSLGGGSSYNSPLHF.

J is TRBJ1-4 and V is TRBV5-1, with 7 nucleotides matching TRBD1. CDR1 and CDR2 (germline): SGHRS, YFSETQ. This CDR3 has 16 residues. Germline trimming cut 5 bases from V and 0 bases from J; bases unmatched to any gene: 7. The CDR3, as DNA: TGCGCCAGCAGGACGACAGGGACCACAACTAATGAAAAACTGTTTTTT. It codes for CASRTTGTTTNEKLFF.

The rearrangement uses TRBV21-1 and TRBJ2-1; TRBD2 was called by the table and not checked on the DNA. TRBV21-1 is listed as a pseudogene. The CDR3 extends over 19 amino acids. In DNA form, the CDR3 reads TGTGCCAGCAGCAAACGTGGTCTAGCGGGAGCTTTTATTCACAATGAGCAGTTCTTC. Residues: CASSKRGLAGAFIHNEQFF.

The gene calls are TRBV18 and TRBJ1-1, with D possibly being TRBD1 (5 bases). With 3 bases removed from V and 8 bases from J, the gap between germline ends came to 13 bases. Germline V CDR1 and CDR2: KGHSH, LQKENI. The CDR3 length is 13 residues. CDR3 protein: CASSPQGRVEAFF. Here the CDR3 DNA reads TGTGCCAGCTCACCCCAGGGCAGGGTCGAAGCTTTCTTT.

The chain uses TRBV28 and TRBJ2-1, with 11 bases matching TRBD2. J was trimmed by 9 bases and V by 2 bases; bases with no gene match: 6. Germline CDR1 is MDHEN and CDR2 is SYDVKM. The CDR3 has 15 amino acids. The CDR3 DNA reads TGTGCCAGCAGTTTAAAGGTCGGGACTAGCGGTGAGCAGTTCTTC. Residues: CASSLKVGTSGEQFF.

This chain joins TRBV3-1 (or the pseudogene TRBV3-2) and TRBJ2-6; D is unresolved. The CDR3 covers 16 residues. V gave up 4 bases and J gave up 1 base, with 11 bases separating them. Germline CDR1 and CDR2: LGHDT and YNNKEL (reference sequence). CDR3 sequence reads: CASSLMIGSGANVLTF. For the CDR3, the DNA is TGTGCCAGCAGCCTTATGATCGGGTCTGGGGCCAACGTCCTGACTTTC.

J is TRBJ1-2 and V is TRBV29-1; tentative D call: TRBD1 (5 bases). CDR1 and CDR2 from the germline V gene are SQVTM and ANQGSEA. CDR3 length equals 11 residues. V lost 6 bases and J lost 8, with 13 bases in between. This CDR3 reads CSVERGSGYTF. CDR3 in DNA: TGCAGCGTCGAGCGGGGGAGCGGCTACACCTTC.

The genes are TRBV21-1 and TRBJ2-7; the D call of TRBD2 is as the table states it, not checked on the DNA. TRBV21-1 is tagged as a pseudogene. This CDR3 spans 17 amino acids. The CDR3 loop is CASSKALSVTSKGEQYF. The DNA of the CDR3 is TGTGCCAGCAGCAAAGCGCTTTCTGTGACTAGCAAGGGCGAGCAGTACTTC.

The chain joins TRBV10-3 to TRBJ1-1; no reliable D call. This CDR3 is built from 14 residues. Germline values: CDR1 ENHRY, CDR2 SYGVKD. Between the trimmed V and J ends, which lost 8 bases and 1 base, there was a span of 14 bases. The CDR3, as DNA: TGTGCCATCTGGGATAGTGCGGGGAACACTGAAGCTTTCTTT. Encoded protein: CAIWDSAGNTEAFF.

This clone has just one count. The rearrangement uses TRBV11-1 and TRBJ2-7, with D possibly matching TRBD2 (5 bases). This CDR3 spans 13 amino acids. With 2 bases removed from V and 2 bases from J, the gap between germline ends came to 7 bases. CDR1 SGHAT and CDR2 FQDESV come from the germline V gene (reference sequence). In nucleotides, the CDR3 is TGTGCCAGCAGCTTACCCGGGACCTACGAGCAGTACTTC. This gives the protein CASSLPGTYEQYF.

J is TRBJ2-7 and V is TRBV5-4; the D is unclear. With 0 bases removed from V and 4 bases from J, the gap between germline ends came to 5 bases. The CDR3 length is 12 residues. Germline V gene lookup returns CDR1 SGHNT and CDR2 YYREEE (reference sequence). The chain's CDR3 is CASSLVGYEQYF. CDR3 coding DNA: TGTGCCAGCAGCTTGGTCGGGTACGAGCAGTACTTC.

This chain links TRBV2 with TRBJ1-3, with D maybe TRBD1 (5 bases). The V end was cut by 2 bases, the J end by 2 bases, with 22 bases between. The CDR3 covers 19 residues. From germline, CDR1 is SNHLY and CDR2 FYNNEI. The CDR3: CASSERAGFLISAGNTIYF. CDR3 nucleotides: TGTGCCAGCAGTGAACGGGCAGGGTTTCTTATTTCGGCTGGAAACACCATATATTTT.

V and J are TRBV5-1 and TRBJ2-2, with D perhaps TRBD2 (5 bases). The CDR3 consists of 15 residues. V was trimmed by 0 bases and J by 5 bases, leaving 11 bases between them. Germline V gene lookup returns CDR1 SGHRS and CDR2 YFSETQ. As DNA, the CDR3 is TGCGCCAGCAGCTTGGCGGGGAAGACAACCGGGGAGCTGTTTTTT. Amino acid sequence: CASSLAGKTTGELFF.

CDR3 DNA: TGTGCCAGCAGCTTCGCTAGCGGGCTATACAATGAGCAGTTCTTC. Residues: CASSFASGLYNEQFF. The rearrangement joins TRBV7-2 to TRBJ2-1; 8 nucleotides align to TRBD2. With V trimmed by 3 bases and J by 4 bases, 5 bases remained unmatched. The CDR3 totals 15 residues. Germline V gene data show CDR1 as SGHTA and CDR2 as FQGNSA.

CDR3 loop: CASSILPGWTEAFF. Written as DNA, the CDR3 is TGTGCCAGTAGCATCCTCCCCGGGTGGACTGAAGCTTTCTTT. The chain has TRBV19 and TRBJ1-1, with no clear D. This CDR3 is built from 14 residues. The germline V and J ends were trimmed by 6 bases and 5 bases, with 16 bases remaining between them. The germline CDR1 and CDR2 sequences are LNHDA and SQIVND (reference sequence).

J is TRBJ2-1 and V is TRBV19; 10 positions match TRBD2. The CDR3 runs 17 residues. In germline, CDR1 is LNHDA, CDR2 SQIVND (reference sequence). Trimming at V came to 6 bases and at J to 8 bases, leaving 16 bases not matched to a gene. CDR3: CASRDGASGGQSDEQFF. The DNA for the CDR3 is TGTGCCAGTAGAGATGGGGCTAGCGGGGGTCAATCCGATGAGCAGTTCTTC.